This T cell receptor (beta chain) emerged from a study of blood T cell repertoires in COVID-19. Study-wide context: Samples taken during acute and convalescent COVID-19 were collected in the United States, Italy and Spain. In each case, the material was cDNA or gDNA derived from T cells, B-cell-depleted T cells, or PBMCs.

Original processing methods: Amplification of reference gene primers provided the estimated nucleated cell counts. Assay: immunoSEQ multiplex PCR; the TCRdb copy retains only in-frame clones and omits some. V and J calls and clone size are given by that table; D and trimming were obtained from the DNA. In the table there are around 160,000 clones, around 80% of which are singletons. CDR1 is LNHDA and CDR2 is SQIVND in the germline V gene (reference sequence). V was trimmed by 3 bases and J by 7 bases, leaving 13 bases between them. This CDR3 is 13 amino acids long. The chain has TRBV19 and TRBJ2-7; no clear D gene. The sequencing sample was made of peripheral blood. The sequence was collected from a man between 60 and 75 years old with active or convalescent COVID-19. Here the CDR3 reads CASSIVLSREQYF. In nucleotides, the CDR3 is TGTGCCAGTAGTATCGTCCTATCGCGGGAGCAGTACTTC.